Detailed here is one T cell receptor (beta chain). V lost 10 bases and J lost 3, with 12 bases in between. The CDR3 totals 13 residues. CDR1 is MGHDK, CDR2 SYGVNS, per germline. These data are taken from a study of technical replicates of blood from a handful of donors. The assay was immunoSEQ multiplex PCR, and TCRdb's table has in-frame clones only and misses some. The sample has around 69,000 clones, approximately 97% seen once. The sample taken for sequencing was T cells isolated from PBMCs. The clonotype originates from a human donor in good health. The V and J genes are TRBV25-1 and TRBJ2-2, with a possible D match to TRBD2 (7 bases). The CDR3 sequence: CATAGAHTGELFF. The CDR3 coding sequence is TGTGCCACCGCGGGGGCGCACACCGGGGAGCTGTTTTTT.